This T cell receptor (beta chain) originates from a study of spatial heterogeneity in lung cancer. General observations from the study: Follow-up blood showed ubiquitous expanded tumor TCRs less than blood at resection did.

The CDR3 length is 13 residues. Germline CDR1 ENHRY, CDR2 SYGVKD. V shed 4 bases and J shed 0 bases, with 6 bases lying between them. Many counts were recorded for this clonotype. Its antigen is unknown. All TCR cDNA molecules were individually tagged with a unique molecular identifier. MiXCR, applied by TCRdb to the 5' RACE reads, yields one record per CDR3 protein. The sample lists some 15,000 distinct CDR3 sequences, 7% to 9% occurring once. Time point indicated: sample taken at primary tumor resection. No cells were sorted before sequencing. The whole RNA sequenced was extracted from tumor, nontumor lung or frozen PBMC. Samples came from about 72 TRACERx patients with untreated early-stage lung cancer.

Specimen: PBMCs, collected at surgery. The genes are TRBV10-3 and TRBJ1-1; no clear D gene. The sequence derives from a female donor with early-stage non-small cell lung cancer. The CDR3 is CAISGPVNTEAFF. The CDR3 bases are TGTGCCATCAGTGGTCCAGTGAACACTGAAGCTTTCTTT.